The clone carrying this T cell receptor (beta chain) was counted a few times. The CDR3 runs to 12 residues. V lost 4 bases to trimming and J lost 6 bases, with 9 bases between them. The V gene's germline CDR1 is MNHEY and CDR2 SVGEGT. Libraries were prepared by immunoSEQ multiplex PCR; TCRdb keeps only in-frame clonotypes and omits some of them. The data show 87,000 or so clones, around 87% seen once. This sample was included in a study of blood T cell repertoires in COVID-19. This clonotype was sampled from a middle-aged man with acute or convalescent COVID-19. The source material was peripheral blood. V usage is TRBV6-2 or TRBV6-3 and J usage is TRBJ1-1, with D perhaps TRBD1 (5 bases). CDR3 residues: CASSSTGSEAFF. As DNA, the CDR3 is TGTGCCAGCAGTTCAACAGGATCTGAAGCTTTCTTT.